Listed here is a single T cell receptor beta chain. Trimming removed 6 bases from V and 4 bases from J, with 16 bases in between. This CDR3 is built from 14 residues. CDR1 is LNHDA, CDR2 SQIVND, per germline (reference sequence). The data derive from a study of blood T cell repertoires in COVID-19. The assay was immunoSEQ multiplex PCR, and TCRdb's table has in-frame clones only and misses some. In the table there are 120,000 or so clones, more than 65% of which are singletons. This TCR was sampled from a human donor in a cohort sampled during active COVID-19. Sequencing input: peripheral blood. The gene calls are TRBV19 and TRBJ2-7, with D perhaps matching TRBD2 (6 bases). For the CDR3, the DNA is TGTGCCAGTAGACTCGGGACTGGGGTATACGAGCAGTACTTC. Amino acid sequence: CASRLGTGVYEQYF.